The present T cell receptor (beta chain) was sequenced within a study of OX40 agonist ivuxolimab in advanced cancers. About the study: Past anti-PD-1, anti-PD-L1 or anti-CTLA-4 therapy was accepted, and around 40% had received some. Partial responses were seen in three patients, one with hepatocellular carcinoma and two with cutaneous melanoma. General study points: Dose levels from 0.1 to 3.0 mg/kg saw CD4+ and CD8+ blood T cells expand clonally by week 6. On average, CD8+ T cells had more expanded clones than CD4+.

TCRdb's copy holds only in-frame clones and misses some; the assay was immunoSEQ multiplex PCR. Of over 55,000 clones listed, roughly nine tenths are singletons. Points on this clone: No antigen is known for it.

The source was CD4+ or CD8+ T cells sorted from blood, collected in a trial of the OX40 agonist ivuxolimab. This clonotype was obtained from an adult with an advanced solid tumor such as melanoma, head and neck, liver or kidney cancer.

CDR3 amino acids: CASSFRTLQETQYF. The CDR3 DNA sequence: TGCGCCAGCAGCTTCCGGACCCTACAAGAGACCCAGTACTTC. The chain uses TRBV5-1 and TRBJ2-5, with D unclear. The CDR3 totals 14 residues. Germline V gene sequence: CDR1 SGHRS, CDR2 YFSETQ. V was pared by 2 bases and J by 2 bases, with 10 bases between.